The rows below give T cell receptor beta chains drawn from one sample of a study of blood T cell repertoires in COVID-19. TCRdb keeps only in-frame clones here, not all; method: immunoSEQ multiplex PCR. Of roughly 300,000 clones in the sample, 90% are singletons; the top ten hold around 6.8%. Sequenced: peripheral blood. These receptors were obtained from a woman in her 30s with COVID-19, enrolled during active disease. CDR3s include the opening cysteine and the closing phenylalanine or tryptophan. The D gene is left open where the match is weak. Some rows have no size entry. The others give once, few or many, or a class for an expanded clone.

abundance: -
d_gene: TRBD1
j_gene: TRBJ2-7
v_gene: TRBV10-3
CDR3nt: TGTGCCATCAGTGAAAGGGGACAGGGGTCCTACGAGCAGTACTTC
CDR3aa: CAISERGQGSYEQYF

abundance: -
d_gene: -
j_gene: TRBJ2-3
v_gene: TRBV30
CDR3nt: TGTGCCTGGTCGGAGGCAGGTACGCAGTATTTT
CDR3aa: CAWSEAGTQYF

abundance: once
d_gene: -
j_gene: TRBJ1-1
v_gene: TRBV28
CDR3nt: TGTGCCAGCAGTTTACCGGCAGGGGTTGCCACTGAAGCTTTCTTT
CDR3aa: CASSLPAGVATEAFF

abundance: few
d_gene: TRBD2
j_gene: TRBJ2-7
v_gene: TRBV30
CDR3nt: TGTGCCTGGAGCCGATCGGGGGGCTACGAGCAGTACTTC
CDR3aa: CAWSRSGGYEQYF

abundance: -
d_gene: TRBD2
j_gene: TRBJ2-5
v_gene: TRBV4-1
CDR3nt: TGCGCCAGCAGCCAAGATCCGACTAGCGGCTTCGAGACCCAGTACTTC
CDR3aa: CASSQDPTSGFETQYF

abundance: -
d_gene: -
j_gene: TRBJ1-1
v_gene: TRBV7-3
CDR3nt: TGTGCCAGCAGCTTACTCCAGGCCACTGAAGCTTTCTTT
CDR3aa: CASSLLQATEAFF

abundance: -
d_gene: -
j_gene: TRBJ2-5
v_gene: TRBV29-1
CDR3nt: TGCAGCGTTGAAGATCGTCAGGGGCGAGAGACCCAGTACTTC
CDR3aa: CSVEDRQGRETQYF

abundance: -
d_gene: -
j_gene: TRBJ2-2
v_gene: TRBV19
CDR3nt: TGTGCCAGTAGTATAGATCGCGGGTTTATCACCGGGGAGCTGTTTTTT
CDR3aa: CASSIDRGFITGELFF

abundance: once
d_gene: -
j_gene: TRBJ2-7
v_gene: TRBV5-4
CDR3nt: TGTGCCAGCAGCCTCTCAATGGGGCGGAACTCCTACGAGCAGTACTTC
CDR3aa: CASSLSMGRNSYEQYF

abundance: -
d_gene: TRBD2
j_gene: TRBJ2-3
v_gene: TRBV2
CDR3nt: TGTGCCAGCAAGATACTAGCGGGAGAGAGAGATACGCAGTATTTT
CDR3aa: CASKILAGERDTQYF

abundance: few
d_gene: TRBD1
j_gene: TRBJ1-1
v_gene: TRBV5-1
CDR3nt: TGCGCCAGCAGCCCCGGAACAGGGGATTTCACTGAAGCTTTCTTT
CDR3aa: CASSPGTGDFTEAFF

abundance: -
d_gene: -
j_gene: TRBJ2-2
v_gene: TRBV6-5
CDR3nt: TGTGCCAGCAGTTACTCGAAACAGCACGGGGAGCTGTTTTTT
CDR3aa: CASSYSKQHGELFF

abundance: -
d_gene: -
j_gene: TRBJ1-2
v_gene: TRBV19
CDR3nt: TGTGCCAGTAGGATACAGAATAACTATGGCTACACCTTC
CDR3aa: CASRIQNNYGYTF

abundance: -
d_gene: TRBD1
j_gene: TRBJ1-2
v_gene: TRBV5-6
CDR3nt: TGTGCCAGCAGCCTCGGACAGGCCCAGGGATATGGCTACACCTTC
CDR3aa: CASSLGQAQGYGYTF

abundance: few
d_gene: -
j_gene: TRBJ1-5
v_gene: TRBV2
CDR3nt: TGTGCCAGCAGTGAAGTGGGGGGAAGGCAGCCCCAGCATTTT
CDR3aa: CASSEVGGRQPQHF

abundance: -
d_gene: -
j_gene: TRBJ1-1
v_gene: TRBV18
CDR3nt: TGTGCCAGCTCACCAGGCACGGACACGGCTTTCTTT
CDR3aa: CASSPGTDTAFF

abundance: -
d_gene: TRBD2
j_gene: TRBJ2-2
v_gene: TRBV2
CDR3nt: TGTGCCAGCAAGGCGGGAGGAGGCACCGGGGAGCTGTTTTTT
CDR3aa: CASKAGGGTGELFF

abundance: -
d_gene: TRBD2
j_gene: TRBJ2-2
v_gene: TRBV10-1
CDR3nt: TGCGCCAGCAGTGAATTCGGCCTAGCGGGAATCAGGACCGGGGAGCTGTTTTTT
CDR3aa: CASSEFGLAGIRTGELFF

abundance: -
d_gene: -
j_gene: TRBJ1-1
v_gene: TRBV20-1
CDR3nt: TGCAGTGTACAGGGGAACACTGAAGCTTTCTTT
CDR3aa: CSVQGNTEAFF

abundance: -
d_gene: -
j_gene: TRBJ2-1
v_gene: TRBV7-3
CDR3nt: TGTGCCAGCAGCTTATCCCCAGGGTCGGCCAATGAGCAGTTCTTC
CDR3aa: CASSLSPGSANEQFF

abundance: -
d_gene: -
j_gene: TRBJ2-5
v_gene: TRBV10-3
CDR3nt: TGTGCCATCAGTGAGTTTCAGGGGGGCCAAGAGACCCAGTACTTC
CDR3aa: CAISEFQGGQETQYF

abundance: -
d_gene: -
j_gene: TRBJ2-7
v_gene: TRBV7-3
CDR3nt: TGTGCCAGCAGCTTGTGGCAGGGTCCCTACGAGCAGTACTTC
CDR3aa: CASSLWQGPYEQYF

abundance: -
d_gene: -
j_gene: TRBJ2-7
v_gene: TRBV2
CDR3nt: TGTGCCAGCCGACAGGCTGTATCGTACGAGCAGTACTTC
CDR3aa: CASRQAVSYEQYF

abundance: -
d_gene: TRBD2
j_gene: TRBJ2-3
v_gene: TRBV12-5
CDR3nt: TGTGCTAGTGGTTTGGCGGGAGGGGTTGGTACGCAGTATTTT
CDR3aa: CASGLAGGVGTQYF

abundance: -
d_gene: TRBD2
j_gene: TRBJ2-3
v_gene: TRBV19
CDR3nt: TGTGCCAGTGGACTAGCGGACACAGATACGCAGTATTTT
CDR3aa: CASGLADTDTQYF